The 30 T cell receptor beta chains presented below share a single source sample, sequenced in a study of identical twins. TCRdb reanalysed the 5' RACE reads using MiXCR and keeps one entry per CDR3 protein. The table has about 890,000 distinct CDR3 sequences, 9% to 15% seen once. This sample also appeared in a second study, on yellow fever vaccine responses in identical twins.

What was sequenced was PBMCs. All receptors come from a young woman in good health.

The sample holds a few counts of this clonotype. V is TRBV20-1 and J is TRBJ2-3, with D hard to call. V lost 2 bases and J lost 4, with 7 bases in between. CDR1 is DFQATT and CDR2 is SNEGSKA in the germline V gene (reference sequence). This CDR3 has 12 residues. CDR3 residues: CSARLIPDTQYF. CDR3 coding DNA: TGCAGTGCTAGACTAATCCCAGATACGCAGTATTTT.

In its sample, this clonotype was seen a few times. The V gene is TRBV14, the J gene TRBJ2-7; weak D call: TRBD2 (5 bases). The CDR3 totals 15 residues. V was cut by 4 bases and J by 0 bases, with 13 bases left in between. Germline CDR1 reads SGHDN; CDR2 reads FVKESK. CDR3 sequence (DNA): TGTGCCAGCAGCCGACGGTCGGGGAGCTCCTACGAGCAGTACTTC. This codes for CASSRRSGSSYEQYF.

This clonotype was counted a few times. The V and J genes are TRBV18 and TRBJ1-1, with D possibly matching TRBD1 (6 bases). CDR1 and CDR2 from the germline V gene are KGHSH and LQKENI. This CDR3 has 12 residues. The ends were cut back, 5 bases at V and 8 bases at J, with 12 bases in the middle. The CDR3 region is CASSGGKLEAFF. For the CDR3, the DNA is TGTGCCAGCTCAGGGGGCAAGCTCGAAGCTTTCTTT.

In this sample, this clonotype turned up a few times. This chain joins TRBV20-1 and TRBJ2-3, with 8 bases fitting TRBD2. Trimming took 3 bases from V and 0 from J; bases not matched to a gene: 17. Germline V gene data show CDR1 as DFQATT and CDR2 as SNEGSKA (reference sequence). This CDR3 has 19 residues. The CDR3 protein is CSASGARLARTTSTDTQYF. The CDR3 DNA reads as TGCAGTGCTAGTGGGGCGAGACTAGCGCGAACCACTAGCACAGATACGCAGTATTTT.

This clonotype appeared a few times. The V gene is TRBV20-1, the J gene TRBJ2-3, with D perhaps matching TRBD1 (5 bases). The germline V and J ends were trimmed by 3 bases and 3 bases, with 13 bases remaining between them. CDR1 is DFQATT and CDR2 is SNEGSKA in the germline V gene (reference sequence). The length of the CDR3 is 14 residues. CDR3 loop: CSARNRQGTDTQYF. The CDR3 DNA sequence: TGCAGTGCTAGGAATCGGCAGGGTACAGATACGCAGTATTTT.

The J gene is TRBJ2-7, the V gene TRBV20-1, with D unresolved. The CDR3 length is 12 residues. Trimming shortened V by 3 bases and J by 0 bases, and 6 bases separated the two germline ends. Looked up from germline, CDR1 is DFQATT and CDR2 is SNEGSKA (reference sequence). As DNA, the CDR3 is TGCAGTGCTAGGCCAAGCTCCTACGAGCAGTACTTC. It encodes CSARPSSYEQYF.

This clonotype has just a few counts. The chain carries TRBV10-1 and TRBJ2-1; 7 nucleotides match TRBD2. V lost 7 bases, J lost 14 bases, and 8 bases stayed unmatched. The CDR3 runs 11 residues. Germline V gene data show CDR1 as WNHNN and CDR2 as SYGVQD (reference sequence). CDR3 bases: TGCGCCAGCACCACTAGCGAGATGGAGTTCTTC. Translation: CASTTSEMEFF.

This clonotype occurred a few times. The chain is built from TRBV20-1 and TRBJ2-1; possibly TRBD1 or TRBD2 for D (5 bases each). This CDR3 spans 14 amino acids. CDR1 is DFQATT, CDR2 SNEGSKA, per germline (reference sequence). The V gene lost 5 bases and the J gene lost 5 bases, with 16 bases spanning the gap. As DNA, the CDR3 is TGCAGTGCTGTCAGGGCTAGCAAAGACAATGAGCAGTTCTTC. Its translation: CSAVRASKDNEQFF.

This clonotype was seen repeatedly, ten times or more. J is TRBJ2-3 and V is TRBV9, with 9 bases identical to TRBD2. The CDR3 totals 14 residues. With 3 bases clipped from V and 4 bases from J, the junction kept 3 bases outside the gene matches. The V gene's germline CDR1 is SGDLS and CDR2 YYNGEE. The CDR3 bases are TGTGCCAGCAGCGGTAGCGGGAGCCCAGATACGCAGTATTTT. It translates to CASSGSGSPDTQYF.

Ten or more counts support this clonotype. The rearrangement uses TRBV2 and TRBJ2-3, with a tentative D call TRBD2 (5 bases). V was shortened by 9 bases and J by 6 bases, with 13 bases between the two germline ends. This CDR3 comprises 12 residues. The V gene's germline CDR1 is SNHLY and CDR2 FYNNEI. This chain's CDR3 is CASRGGADTQYF. The CDR3 nucleotides are TGTGCCAGTCGAGGAGGAGCTGATACGCAGTATTTT.

The rearrangement uses TRBV28 and TRBJ1-1; D not certain. The germline V gene encodes CDR1 MDHEN and CDR2 SYDVKM. With 7 bases removed from V and 6 bases from J, the gap between germline ends came to 15 bases. This CDR3 has 13 amino acids. The CDR3 loop is CASTSPRVPEAFF. DNA for the CDR3: TGTGCCAGCACCTCTCCGAGGGTCCCTGAAGCTTTCTTT.

The table lists this clonotype with a few counts. V and J are TRBV12-3 or TRBV12-4 and TRBJ2-5; TRBD1 aligns across 10 bases. The J segment lost 5 bases and the V segment lost 6 bases, leaving 9 bases of the junction unmatched. This CDR3 comprises 15 residues. DNA of the CDR3: TGTGCCAGCAGCTACGCCGGGACAGGGGCGGAGACCCAGTACTTC. Its translation: CASSYAGTGAETQYF.

The chain links TRBV6-5 to TRBJ1-2, with no clear D. Germline-derived CDR1 and CDR2 are MNHEY and SVGAGI. The ends were cut back, 0 bases at V and 9 bases at J, with 11 bases in the middle. The CDR3 spans 13 residues. The CDR3: CASSYSTAARYTF. CDR3 coding DNA: TGTGCCAGCAGTTACTCGACGGCTGCTCGCTACACCTTC.

This clonotype was counted a few times. The chain carries TRBV4-1 and TRBJ2-7; perhaps TRBD2 as D (7 bases). V was cut by 2 bases and J by 2 bases, with 19 bases left in between. CDR3 size: 17 residues. The germline gives CDR1 MGHRA, CDR2 YSYEKL. CDR3 sequence (DNA): TGCGCCAGCAGCCAAAGGGGGGCGGGACTATCCGCCTACGAGCAGTACTTC. Protein: CASSQRGAGLSAYEQYF.

The rearrangement links TRBV2 to TRBJ2-5, with 9 bases identical to TRBD1. Trimming took 6 bases from V and 4 from J; bases not matched to a gene: 21. This CDR3 region has 19 residues. CDR1 and CDR2 from the germline V gene are SNHLY and FYNNEI. The CDR3 nucleotides are TGTGCCAGCAGAAGGACCCCGGGTCTGGACAGGGGAGTGGGAGAGACCCAGTACTTC. Translated: CASRRTPGLDRGVGETQYF.

This rearrangement joins TRBV3-1 to TRBJ1-5; D is undetermined. Germline lookup yields CDR1 LGHDT and CDR2 YNNKEL (reference sequence). The CDR3 has 14 residues. V was cut by 8 bases and J by 0 bases, with 11 bases left in between. The CDR3 DNA follows: TGTGCCAGCTCACGGGCTTCTAGCAATCAGCCCCAGCATTTT. It translates to CASSRASSNQPQHF.

This clonotype has a handful of counts. The J gene is TRBJ2-7, the V gene TRBV10-2; D not certain. Germline CDR1 is WSHSY and CDR2 is SAAADI. Between the trimmed V and J ends, which lost 0 bases and 7 bases, there was a span of 13 bases. This CDR3 contains 14 residues. In DNA, the CDR3 is TGCGCCAGCAGTGAGTCGATTAATACGGTGGAGCAGTACGTC. Translated, it gives CASSESINTVEQYV.

This clonotype was observed a few times. The V and J genes are TRBV28 and TRBJ2-3, with D maybe TRBD2 (5 bases). The CDR3 is 16 amino acids. Germline lookup yields CDR1 MDHEN and CDR2 SYDVKM. V was trimmed by 6 bases and J by 2 bases, leaving 18 bases between them. CDR3 DNA sequence: TGTGCCAGCAGCCAACAGACACCGGGGTACACAGATACGCAGTATTTT. It codes for CASSQQTPGYTDTQYF.

This clonotype was seen a handful of times. The chain combines TRBV10-3 with TRBJ2-5; D remains ambiguous. The germline gives CDR1 ENHRY, CDR2 SYGVKD. This CDR3 is built from 13 residues. The germline V and J ends were trimmed by 0 bases and 5 bases, with 7 bases remaining between them. The CDR3: CAISESVGETQYF. The CDR3 nucleotides are TGTGCCATCAGTGAGTCTGTAGGGGAGACCCAGTACTTC.

This clonotype appeared many times. The chain has TRBV4-1 and TRBJ2-5, with a weak D call TRBD2 (6 bases). Between the trimmed V and J ends, which lost 7 bases and 2 bases, there was a span of 14 bases. Germline CDR1 MGHRA, CDR2 YSYEKL. The CDR3 loop spans 14 amino acids. The CDR3 region has the DNA TGCGCCAGCACCCCGGGGGTTCGGCAAGAGACCCAGTACTTC. It encodes CASTPGVRQETQYF.

The chain employs TRBV14 and TRBJ2-7; D uncertain. The CDR3 length is 14 residues. With 1 base removed from V and 6 bases from J, the gap between germline ends came to 13 bases. The V gene's germline CDR1 is SGHDN and CDR2 FVKESK. CDR3 sequence reads: CASSQGYSLGEQYF. Here the CDR3 DNA reads TGTGCCAGCAGCCAAGGTTATAGCTTGGGCGAGCAGTACTTC.

This chain joins TRBV4-1 and TRBJ2-7; possible D gene TRBD1, 6 bases. CDR1 MGHRA and CDR2 YSYEKL come from the germline V gene. The CDR3 runs 15 residues. V was cut by 0 bases and J by 5 bases, with 14 bases left in between. As DNA, the CDR3 is TGCGCCAGCAGCCAAGAACAAAGTGGGGGCAACGAGCAGTACGTC. Amino acid sequence: CASSQEQSGGNEQYV.

This clonotype has ten or more counts. The genes are TRBV7-3 and TRBJ2-2; tentative D call: TRBD2 (5 bases). The CDR3 sequence is 13 residues long. Germline CDR1 and CDR2: SGHTA and FQGTGA. Deletions cut 3 bases from V and 6 bases from J, with 8 bases between. The CDR3 here is CASSLRVSGELFF. The CDR3, as DNA: TGTGCCAGCAGCTTGAGGGTATCCGGGGAGCTGTTTTTT.

This clonotype was seen at least ten times. This chain joins TRBV18 and TRBJ2-5; unclear D gene. This CDR3 has 13 residues. Germline lookup yields CDR1 KGHSH and CDR2 LQKENI. The V gene lost 1 base and the J gene lost 2 bases, with 5 bases spanning the gap. The CDR3 loop reads CASSPHKQETQYF. CDR3 bases: TGTGCCAGCTCACCACACAAACAAGAGACCCAGTACTTC.

This chain connects TRBV7-8 to TRBJ2-1; D not certain. This CDR3 is built from 11 residues. Germline CDR1 reads SGHVS; CDR2 reads FQNEAQ. V lost 8 bases and J lost 8, with 10 bases in between. The CDR3 here is CASLERDEQFF. In DNA, the CDR3 is TGTGCCAGCCTTGAGAGAGATGAGCAGTTCTTC.

The V call is TRBV5-1, the J call TRBJ2-7; 10 bases fit TRBD2. Germline V CDR1 and CDR2: SGHRS, YFSETQ. This CDR3 comprises 14 residues. Trimming removed 6 bases from V and 3 bases from J; junction bases left unmatched: 6. The CDR3 nucleotides are TGCGCCAGCATCCCTTGGACTAGCGGCTACGAGCAGTACGTC. This codes for CASIPWTSGYEQYV.

This clonotype was observed a handful of times. The chain carries TRBV20-1 and TRBJ2-1; D is perhaps TRBD1 or TRBD2 (5 bases each). In germline, CDR1 is DFQATT, CDR2 SNEGSKA (reference sequence). The CDR3 is 13 residues long. Here the CDR3 DNA reads TGCAGCCCTGGGACCCCTGGGTCCAATGAGCAGTTCTTC. It translates to CSPGTPGSNEQFF.

This clonotype was detected only a few times. The chain couples TRBV27 to TRBJ2-1; 15 bases align to TRBD2. V shed 3 bases, J shed 7 bases, and the junction held 7 bases outside the gene matches. This CDR3 spans 17 amino acids. The germline V gene encodes CDR1 MNHEY and CDR2 SMNVEV (reference sequence). This chain's CDR3 is CASSFLGTSGGLNEQFF. CDR3 coding DNA: TGTGCCAGCAGTTTTCTTGGGACTAGCGGGGGGCTGAATGAGCAGTTCTTC.

The V and J genes are TRBV7-9 and TRBJ2-3; D may correspond to TRBD1 or TRBD2 (6 bases each). The CDR3 has 16 residues. Germline-derived CDR1 and CDR2 are SEHNR and FQNEAQ (reference sequence). Trimming removed 5 bases from V and 1 base from J, with 16 bases in between. The CDR3 DNA reads as TGTGCCAGCAGCCCAGGTTTAAGGGGGGGCACAGATACGCAGTATTTT. Translated, it gives CASSPGLRGGTDTQYF.

There are many counts of this clonotype. This chain uses TRBV6-5 with TRBJ1-3; D remains ambiguous. This CDR3 spans 16 amino acids. Germline CDR1 MNHEY, CDR2 SVGAGI. The V and J ends lost 6 bases and 0 bases respectively, with 15 bases between them. The CDR3 DNA follows: TGTGCCAGCAGCCACAGTCCCGGAGACTCTGGAAACACCATATATTTT. It specifies CASSHSPGDSGNTIYF.